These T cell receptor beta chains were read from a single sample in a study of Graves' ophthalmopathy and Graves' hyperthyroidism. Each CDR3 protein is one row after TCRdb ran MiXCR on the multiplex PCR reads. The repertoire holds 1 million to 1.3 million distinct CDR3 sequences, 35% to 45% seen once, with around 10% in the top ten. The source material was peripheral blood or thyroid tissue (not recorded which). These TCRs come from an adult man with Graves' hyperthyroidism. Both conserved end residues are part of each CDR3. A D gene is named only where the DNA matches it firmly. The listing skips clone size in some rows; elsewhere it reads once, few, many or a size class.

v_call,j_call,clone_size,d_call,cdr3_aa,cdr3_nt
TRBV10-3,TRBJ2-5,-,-,CAISEGAGGESQYF,TGTGCCATCAGTGAGGGGGCAGGAGGGGAGTCCCAGTACTTC
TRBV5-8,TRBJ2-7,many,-,CASSLGGRSIKRGEQYF,TGTGCCAGCAGCTTGGGCGGCAGGTCGATCAAGCGAGGCGAGCAGTACTTC
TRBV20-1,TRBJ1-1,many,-,CSARDSPFTEAFF,TGCAGTGCTAGAGACTCCCCGTTCACTGAAGCTTTCTTT
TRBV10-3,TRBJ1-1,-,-,CASGLTVSGAFF,TGTGCCAGCGGCCTGACAGTATCTGGGGCTTTCTTT
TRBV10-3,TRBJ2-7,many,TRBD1,CATSPGQPYEQYF,TGTGCCACTTCGCCGGGACAGCCCTACGAGCAGTACTTC
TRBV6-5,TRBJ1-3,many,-,CASSPASSGNTIYF,TGTGCCAGCAGCCCGGCCAGCTCTGGAAACACCATATATTTT
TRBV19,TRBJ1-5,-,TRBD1,CASILGTGQNQPQHF,TGTGCCAGTATACTCGGGACAGGCCAAAATCAGCCCCAGCATTTT
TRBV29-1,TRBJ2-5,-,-,CSVGSGAQETQYF,TGCAGCGTTGGGTCAGGGGCCCAAGAGACCCAGTACTTC
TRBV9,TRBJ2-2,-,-,CASSVAGSGWAGELFF,TGTGCCAGCAGCGTAGCTGGTTCAGGGTGGGCCGGGGAGCTGTTTTTT
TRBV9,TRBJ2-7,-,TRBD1,CASSVGTGDHEQYF,TGTGCCAGCAGCGTGGGGACAGGGGACCACGAGCAGTACTTC
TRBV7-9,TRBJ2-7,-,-,CASSLWGLGEQYF,TGTGCCAGCAGCTTATGGGGGCTCGGCGAGCAGTACTTC
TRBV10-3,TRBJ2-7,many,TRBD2,CATLPSGGASEQYF,TGTGCCACTCTCCCTAGCGGGGGGGCCTCCGAGCAGTACTTC
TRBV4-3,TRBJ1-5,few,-,CASSQDVSGLNQPQHF,TGCGCCAGCAGCCAAGATGTCTCGGGGTTAAATCAGCCCCAGCATTTT
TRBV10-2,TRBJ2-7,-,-,CASSYSRKYEQYF,TGTGCCAGCAGTTACTCGAGGAAATACGAGCAGTACTTC
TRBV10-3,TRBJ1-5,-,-,CAISERREDQPQHF,TGTGCCATCAGTGAGAGGCGGGAAGATCAGCCCCAGCATTTT
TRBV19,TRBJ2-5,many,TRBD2,CASSTQSSGGTQETQYF,TGTGCCAGTAGTACGCAATCTAGCGGGGGAACGCAAGAGACCCAGTACTTC
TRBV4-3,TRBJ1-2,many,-,CASSQVIGGDAYGYTF,TGCGCCAGCAGCCAAGTCATAGGGGGGGACGCCTATGGCTACACCTTC
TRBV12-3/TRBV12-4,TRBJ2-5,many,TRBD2,CASSPEAGGRETQYF,TGTGCCAGCAGTCCTGAGGCGGGAGGGCGAGAGACCCAGTACTTC
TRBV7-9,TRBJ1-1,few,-,CASSLGPPGYNTEAFF,TGTGCCAGCAGCTTAGGTCCTCCGGGGTATAACACTGAAGCTTTCTTT
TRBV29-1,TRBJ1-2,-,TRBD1,CSLEDRHNYGYTF,TGCAGCTTGGAGGACAGGCATAACTATGGCTACACCTTC
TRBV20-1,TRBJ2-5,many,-,CSAGAGGLKETQYF,TGCAGTGCAGGCGCGGGTGGTCTAAAAGAGACCCAGTACTTC
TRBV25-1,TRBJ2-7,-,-,CASSLRGRQYEQYF,TGTGCCAGCAGTTTACGGGGGCGGCAATACGAGCAGTACTTC
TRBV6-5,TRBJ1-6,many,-,CASRQTDTPLHF,TGTGCCAGCAGGCAGACAGACACACCCCTCCACTTT
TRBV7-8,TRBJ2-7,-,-,CASSLKVDPSYNEQYF,TGTGCCAGCAGCTTAAAGGTCGATCCCTCCTACAATGAGCAGTACTTC
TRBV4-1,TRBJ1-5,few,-,CASSPLSRSNQPQHF,TGCGCCAGCAGCCCCTTAAGCCGTAGCAATCAGCCCCAGCATTTT
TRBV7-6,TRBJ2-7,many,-,CASSLVFGTAGIREQYF,TGTGCCAGCAGCTTAGTGTTTGGAACGGCAGGGATACGCGAGCAGTACTTC
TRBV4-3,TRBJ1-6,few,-,CASSQDGKPGDSPLHF,TGCGCCAGCAGCCAAGACGGGAAACCCGGGGATTCACCCCTCCACTTT
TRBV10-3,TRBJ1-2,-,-,CAISESIGRLRGYTF,TGTGCCATCAGTGAGTCGATTGGGCGCCTCCGGGGCTACACCTTC
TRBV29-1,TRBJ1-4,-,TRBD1,CSGGIPGGYNEKLFF,TGCAGCGGTGGCATCCCAGGGGGCTATAATGAAAAACTGTTTTTT
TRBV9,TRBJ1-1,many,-,CASSVGRYTEAFF,TGTGCCAGCAGCGTTGGCCGGTACACTGAAGCTTTCTTT
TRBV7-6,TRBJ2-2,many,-,CASSSPDDIGGELFF,TGTGCCAGCAGCTCTCCGGATGATATCGGCGGGGAGCTGTTTTTT
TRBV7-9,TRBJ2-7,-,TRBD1,CVSTPIEGDSNSYEQYF,TGTGTCAGTACCCCAATAGAAGGGGACAGCAACTCCTACGAGCAGTACTTC
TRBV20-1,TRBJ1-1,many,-,CSASSEEGWAEAFF,TGCAGTGCCAGTTCTGAAGAGGGTTGGGCTGAAGCTTTCTTT
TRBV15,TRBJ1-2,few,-,CASSPTDRPTSINYGYTF,TGTGCCAGCAGCCCGACCGACAGGCCGACGTCCATTAACTATGGCTACACCTTC
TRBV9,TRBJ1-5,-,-,CASSVDRAETHQPQHF,TGTGCCAGCAGCGTAGACAGGGCGGAGACCCATCAGCCCCAGCATTTT
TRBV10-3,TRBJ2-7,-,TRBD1,CAISADRGISYEQYF,TGTGCCATCAGTGCCGACAGGGGTATATCCTACGAGCAGTACTTC
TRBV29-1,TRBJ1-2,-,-,CSVDPPGPAKYGYTF,TGCAGCGTTGATCCTCCGGGGCCAGCAAAATATGGCTACACCTTC
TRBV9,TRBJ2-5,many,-,CASSEGSGTQYF,TGTGCCAGCAGCGAGGGGTCGGGGACCCAGTACTTC
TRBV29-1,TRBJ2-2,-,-,CSAESGTGPTGELFF,TGCAGCGCGGAATCCGGAACAGGACCAACCGGGGAGCTGTTTTTT
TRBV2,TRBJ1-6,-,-,CASSSSRDKNSPLHF,TGTGCCAGCAGCTCTAGCCGGGACAAGAATTCACCCCTCCACTTT
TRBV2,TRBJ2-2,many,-,CASRAFKNTGELFF,TGTGCCAGCAGGGCCTTCAAAAACACCGGGGAGCTGTTTTTT
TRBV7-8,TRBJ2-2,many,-,CASSFELVSGELFF,TGTGCCAGCAGCTTCGAGCTAGTATCCGGGGAGCTGTTTTTT
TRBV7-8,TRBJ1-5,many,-,CASSSISGFSNQPQHF,TGTGCCAGCAGCTCAATCTCAGGGTTTAGCAATCAGCCCCAGCATTTT
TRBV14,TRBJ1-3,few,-,CASSQRRDRRGNTIYF,TGTGCCAGCAGCCAACGACGTGACAGAAGAGGAAACACCATATATTTT
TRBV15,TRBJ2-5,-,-,CATSRVGVGGTQYF,TGTGCCACCAGCAGAGTTGGGGTAGGGGGGACCCAGTACTTC
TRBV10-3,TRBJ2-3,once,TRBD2,CAISGLATADTQYF,TGTGCCATCAGTGGACTAGCGACGGCAGATACGCAGTATTTT
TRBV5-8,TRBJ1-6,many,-,CASSPRGRDNSPLHF,TGTGCCAGCAGCCCCAGGGGCCGGGATAATTCACCCCTCCACTTT
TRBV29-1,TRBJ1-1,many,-,CSGAGNTEAFF,TGCAGCGGAGCCGGGAACACTGAAGCTTTCTTT
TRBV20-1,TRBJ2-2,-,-,CSASAGKNTGELFF,TGCAGTGCTAGTGCAGGGAAGAACACCGGGGAGCTGTTTTTT
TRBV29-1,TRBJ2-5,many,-,CSVGASRIQTQYF,TGCAGCGTTGGGGCTAGCAGGATACAGACCCAGTACTTC
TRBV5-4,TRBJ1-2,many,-,CASSTVLDPNYGYTF,TGTGCCAGCAGCACGGTCCTGGATCCTAACTATGGCTACACCTTC
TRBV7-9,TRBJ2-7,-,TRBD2,CASSTFSGRQGPLWRYF,TGTGCCAGCAGCACCTTTAGCGGGAGACAGGGTCCGCTTTGGCGGTACTTC
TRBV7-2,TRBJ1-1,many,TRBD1,CASSTETGYTEAFF,TGTGCCAGCAGCACGGAGACAGGGTACACTGAAGCTTTCTTT
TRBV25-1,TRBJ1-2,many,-,CASSEWRAGNYGYTF,TGTGCCAGCAGTGAATGGAGGGCGGGGAACTATGGCTACACCTTC